The entry that follows covers one T cell receptor (beta chain) sequence. Its target is not known. The CDR3 consists of 14 residues. CDR1 and CDR2 from the germline V gene are SGHRS and YFSETQ. Trimming at V came to 4 bases and at J to 6 bases, leaving 8 bases not matched to a gene. The data were produced by immunoSEQ multiplex PCR, yet TCRdb's version contains in-frame clones alone and is incomplete. The sample carries more than 45,000 clones, nearly 85% recorded once. This entry comes from a study of OX40 agonist ivuxolimab in advanced cancers. On the study more broadly: At 0.01 to 10 mg/kg, ivuxolimab was administered intravenously to patients every 2 weeks. Findings and caveats of the study: The work left the antigen specificity of expanded peripheral T cells undetermined.

This specimen was CD4+ or CD8+ T cells sorted from blood, taken in a trial of the OX40 agonist ivuxolimab. The sequence derives from an adult with an advanced solid tumor such as melanoma, head and neck, liver or kidney cancer. The rearrangement uses TRBV5-1 and TRBJ2-7; 9 bases are shared with TRBD1. The CDR3 protein is CASSRRTGAGEQYF. The CDR3 bases are TGCGCCAGCAGCCGCCGGACAGGGGCGGGCGAGCAGTACTTC.